The clone carrying this T cell receptor (beta chain) was observed a few times. The antigen is not known. These data originate in a study of vaccination and CD4 T cells after COVID-19. Study overall: Convalescent donors were composed of six males and four females, of whom two were Hispanic. SARS-CoV-2, HCoV-NL63, HCoV-OC43 and HCoV-229E supplied the overlapping spike peptides used to stimulate cells.

The CDR3 length is 13 residues. Trimming took 6 bases from V and 0 from J, leaving 9 bases between them. CDR1 and CDR2 from the germline V gene are DFQATT and SNEGSKA (reference sequence). Cultured CD4+ T cells had their DNA profiled by the Oncomine TCR Beta short-read assay. TCRdb re-called the PCR reads through MiXCR, storing one row per CDR3 protein. The table lists tens of thousands of distinct CDR3 sequences, about 52% of them singletons. Treatment: 10-day PBMC culture with coronavirus spike peptide pools or control peptides (ViraFEST assay). When nine to ten days of culture had elapsed, CD4+ T cells were isolated by negative selection.

This rearrangement joins TRBV20-1 to TRBJ1-3; D ambiguous. This receptor was obtained from a human donor who had recovered from COVID-19. The sample was CD4+ T cells from blood, cultured in vitro. CDR3 residues: CSARALSGNTIYF. CDR3 nucleotides: TGCAGTGCCCGGGCCCTCTCTGGAAACACCATATATTTT.